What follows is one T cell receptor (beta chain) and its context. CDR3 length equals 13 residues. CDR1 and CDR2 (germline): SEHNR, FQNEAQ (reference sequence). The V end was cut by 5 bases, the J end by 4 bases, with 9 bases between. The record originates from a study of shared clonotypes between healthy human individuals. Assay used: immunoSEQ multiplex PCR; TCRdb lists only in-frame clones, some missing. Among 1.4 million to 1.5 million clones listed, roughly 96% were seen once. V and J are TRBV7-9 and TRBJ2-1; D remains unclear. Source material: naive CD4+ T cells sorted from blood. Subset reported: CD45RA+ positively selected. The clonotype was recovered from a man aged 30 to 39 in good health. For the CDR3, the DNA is TGTGCCAGCAGCCCCCCACCTTACAATGAGCAGTTCTTC. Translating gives CASSPPPYNEQFF. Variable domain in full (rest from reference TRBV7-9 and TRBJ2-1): DTGVSQNPRHKITKRGQNVTFRCDPISEHNRLYWYRQTLGQGPEFLTYFQNEAQLEKSRLLSDRFSAERPKGSFSTLEIQRTEQGDSAMYLCASSPPPYNEQFFGPGTRLTVL.